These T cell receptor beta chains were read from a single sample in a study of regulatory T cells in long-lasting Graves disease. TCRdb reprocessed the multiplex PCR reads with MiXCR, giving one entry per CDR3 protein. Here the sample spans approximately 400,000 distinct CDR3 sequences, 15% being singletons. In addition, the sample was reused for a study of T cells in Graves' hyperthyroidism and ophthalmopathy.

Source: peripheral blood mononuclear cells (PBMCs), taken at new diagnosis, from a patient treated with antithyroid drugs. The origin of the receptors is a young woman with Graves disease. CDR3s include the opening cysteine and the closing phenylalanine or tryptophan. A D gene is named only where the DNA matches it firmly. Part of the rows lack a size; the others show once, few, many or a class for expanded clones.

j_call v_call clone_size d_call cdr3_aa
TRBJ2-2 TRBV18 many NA CASSPKLDTGELFF
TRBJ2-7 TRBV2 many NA CASSGFSRREQYF
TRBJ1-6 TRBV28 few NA CASRSSGSVNSPLHF
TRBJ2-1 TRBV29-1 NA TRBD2 CSAAPSGYNEQFF
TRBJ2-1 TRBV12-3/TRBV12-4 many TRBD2 CASSWGTSGSDEQFF
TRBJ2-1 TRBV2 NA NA CASNRGGGPYPYNEQFF
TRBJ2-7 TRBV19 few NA CASRLRAGSSYEQYF
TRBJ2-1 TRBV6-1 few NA CASSTLGNEQFF
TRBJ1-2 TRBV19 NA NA CASSTRASTDGYTF
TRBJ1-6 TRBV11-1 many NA CASSLNTAYNSPLHF
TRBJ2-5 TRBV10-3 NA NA CATLGPATETQYF
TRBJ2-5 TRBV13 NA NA CASSLRGQGGLRGETQYF
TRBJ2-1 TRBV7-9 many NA CASSPLPRQLYNEQFF
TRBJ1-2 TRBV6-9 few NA CASSSDQAGYTF
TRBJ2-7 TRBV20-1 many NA CSARRPQSAALAEQYF
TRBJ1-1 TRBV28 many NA CASRPPSNTEAFF
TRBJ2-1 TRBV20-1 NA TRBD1 CSARGGQRSYNEQFF
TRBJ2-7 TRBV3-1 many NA CASSPAAGADYEQYF
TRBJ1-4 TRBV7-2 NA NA CASSLATREVTNEKLFF
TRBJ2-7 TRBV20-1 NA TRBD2 CSARDPAGLTYEQYF
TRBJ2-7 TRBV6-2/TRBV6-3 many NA CATNCRLNYEQYF
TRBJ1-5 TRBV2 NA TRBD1 CASSEIRGQGALWNQPQHF
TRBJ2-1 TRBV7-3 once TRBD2 CASSTLAGGPENNEQFF
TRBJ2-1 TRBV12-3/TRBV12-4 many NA CASSPADEQFF
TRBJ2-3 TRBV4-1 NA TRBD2 CASSLVAGGTTDTQYF
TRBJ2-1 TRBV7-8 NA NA CASSSQDEQFF
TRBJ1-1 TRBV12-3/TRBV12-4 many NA CASKAQVNTEAFF